This paragraph covers one TCR beta chain sequence. What it binds is unknown. The sample is drawn from a study of T cell responses to AZD1222 COVID-19 vaccine. Clones were read by immunoSEQ multiplex PCR, and TCRdb kept only the in-frame ones, dropping some. The repertoire holds 96,000 or so clones, 90% seen once, with about a quarter in the top ten. Study-level points and caveats: White British people made up most donors, females outnumbered males, and clonal diversity was possibly underestimated. Repertoires were sampled only after the peak T cell response. Spike-specific TCR repertoires showed rising breadth and depth after two AZD1222 doses.

Germline V gene lookup returns CDR1 SGHNT and CDR2 YYREEE (reference sequence). V gave up 5 bases and J gave up 0 bases; unmatched junction bases: 9. The CDR3 length is 16 residues. The chain recombines TRBV5-4 with TRBJ1-1; 8 bases line up with TRBD1. The sequence was obtained from an adult in good health. Specimen: peripheral blood, collected on day 0 of AZD1222 vaccination. The CDR3 bases are TGTGCCAGCAGGAGTATCGACAGGGGTCTGAACACTGAAGCTTTCTTT. Its protein is CASRSIDRGLNTEAFF.